This T cell receptor (beta chain) was retrieved from a study of blood T cell repertoires in COVID-19. The study assigned cohorts using participant-reported clinical history. V shed 3 bases, J shed 0 bases, and the junction held 4 bases outside the gene matches. The CDR3 covers 17 residues. The germline CDR1 and CDR2 sequences are LNHDA and SQIVND (reference sequence). Measured with immunoSEQ multiplex PCR; TCRdb has only the in-frame clones, and not every one. The repertoire has a few hundred thousand clones, about nine tenths of them found once; the top ten carry 0.7% to 0.95%. This receptor was identified in a woman in her forties who had been exposed to COVID-19. Sequencing was carried out using PBMCs or T cells enriched from blood (not recorded which). This chain joins TRBV19 and TRBJ2-5; TRBD2 matches 13 bases. The CDR3 bases are TGTGCCAGTAGTATTACTAGCGGGGGGGTGTACCAAGAGACCCAGTACTTC. The encoded protein is CASSITSGGVYQETQYF.